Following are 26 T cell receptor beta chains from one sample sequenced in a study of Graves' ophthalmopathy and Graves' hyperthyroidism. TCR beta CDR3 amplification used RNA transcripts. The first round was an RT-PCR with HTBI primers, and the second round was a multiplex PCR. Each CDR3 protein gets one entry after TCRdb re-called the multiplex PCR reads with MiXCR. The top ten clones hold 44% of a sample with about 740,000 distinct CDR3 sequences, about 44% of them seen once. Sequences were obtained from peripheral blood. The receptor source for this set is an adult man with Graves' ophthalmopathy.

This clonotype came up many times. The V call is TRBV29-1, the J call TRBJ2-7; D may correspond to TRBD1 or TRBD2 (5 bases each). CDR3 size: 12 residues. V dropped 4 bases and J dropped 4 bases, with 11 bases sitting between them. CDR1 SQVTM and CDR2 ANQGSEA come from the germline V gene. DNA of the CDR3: TGCAGCGTTGTCGGGGACGGATACGAGCAGTACTTC. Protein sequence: CSVVGDGYEQYF.

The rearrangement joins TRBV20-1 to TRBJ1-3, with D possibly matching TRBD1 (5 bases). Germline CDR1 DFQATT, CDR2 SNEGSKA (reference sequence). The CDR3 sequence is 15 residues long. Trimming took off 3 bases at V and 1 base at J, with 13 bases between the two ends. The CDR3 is CSARVREVSGNTIYF. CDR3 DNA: TGCAGTGCTAGGGTCAGGGAAGTGTCTGGAAACACCATATATTTT.

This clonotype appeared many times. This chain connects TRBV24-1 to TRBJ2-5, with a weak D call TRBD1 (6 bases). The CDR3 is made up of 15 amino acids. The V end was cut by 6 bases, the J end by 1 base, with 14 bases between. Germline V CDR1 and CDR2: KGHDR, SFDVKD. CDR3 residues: CATSSPRGPQETQYF. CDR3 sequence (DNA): TGTGCCACCAGTTCGCCCAGGGGACCCCAAGAGACCCAGTACTTC.

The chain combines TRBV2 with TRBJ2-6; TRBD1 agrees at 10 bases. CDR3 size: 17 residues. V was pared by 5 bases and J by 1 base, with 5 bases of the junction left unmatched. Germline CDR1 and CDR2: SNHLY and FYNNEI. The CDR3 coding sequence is TGTGCCAGCAGTAGACAGGGGGCAGGGTCTGGGGCCAACGTCCTGACTTTC. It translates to CASSRQGAGSGANVLTF.

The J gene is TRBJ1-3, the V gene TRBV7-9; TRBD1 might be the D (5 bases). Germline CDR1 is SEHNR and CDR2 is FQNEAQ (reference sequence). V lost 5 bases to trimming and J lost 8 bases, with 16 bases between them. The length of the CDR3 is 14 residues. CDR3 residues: CASSPDGAGYTIYF. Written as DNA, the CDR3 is TGTGCCAGCAGCCCCGATGGGGCTGGCTACACCATATATTTT.

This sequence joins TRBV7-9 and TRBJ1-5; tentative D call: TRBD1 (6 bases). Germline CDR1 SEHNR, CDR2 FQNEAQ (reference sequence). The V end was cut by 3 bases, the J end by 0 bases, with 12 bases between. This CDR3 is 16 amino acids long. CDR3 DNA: TGTGCCAGCAGCTTGGCAGGGGCAGCTAGCAATCAGCCCCAGCATTTT. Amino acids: CASSLAGAASNQPQHF.

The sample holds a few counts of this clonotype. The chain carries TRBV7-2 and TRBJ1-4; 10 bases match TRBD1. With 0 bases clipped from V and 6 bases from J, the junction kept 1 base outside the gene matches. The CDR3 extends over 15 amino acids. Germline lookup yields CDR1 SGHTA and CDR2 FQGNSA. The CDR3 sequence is CASSLAGQGYEKLFF. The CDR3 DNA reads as TGTGCCAGCAGCTTAGCGGGACAGGGGTATGAAAAACTGTTTTTT. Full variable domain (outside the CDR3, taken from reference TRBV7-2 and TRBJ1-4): GAGVSQSPSNKVTEKGKDVELRCDPISGHTALYWYRQSLGQGLEFLIYFQGNSAPDKSGLPSDRFSAERTGGSVSTLTIQRTQQEDSAVYLCASSLAGQGYEKLFFGSGTQLSVL.

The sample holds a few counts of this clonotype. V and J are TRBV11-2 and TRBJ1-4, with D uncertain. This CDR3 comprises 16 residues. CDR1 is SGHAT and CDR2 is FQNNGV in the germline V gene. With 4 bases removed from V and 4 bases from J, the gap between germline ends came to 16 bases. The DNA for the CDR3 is TGTGCCAGCAGCTCCAGTTCGGGGTACGGTAATGAAAAACTGTTTTTT. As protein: CASSSSSGYGNEKLFF.

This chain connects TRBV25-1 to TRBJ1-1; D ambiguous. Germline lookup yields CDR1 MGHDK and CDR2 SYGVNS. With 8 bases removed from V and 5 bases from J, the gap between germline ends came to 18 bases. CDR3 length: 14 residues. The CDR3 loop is CASSPREVGTEAFF. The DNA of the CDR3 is TGTGCCAGCTCACCACGGGAAGTCGGGACTGAAGCTTTCTTT.

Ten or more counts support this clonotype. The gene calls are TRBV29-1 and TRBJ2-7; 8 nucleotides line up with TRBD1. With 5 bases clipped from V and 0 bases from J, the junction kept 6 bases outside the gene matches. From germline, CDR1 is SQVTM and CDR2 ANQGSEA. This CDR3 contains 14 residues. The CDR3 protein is CSVQTGDNSYEQYF. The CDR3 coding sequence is TGCAGCGTTCAGACAGGGGACAACTCCTACGAGCAGTACTTC.

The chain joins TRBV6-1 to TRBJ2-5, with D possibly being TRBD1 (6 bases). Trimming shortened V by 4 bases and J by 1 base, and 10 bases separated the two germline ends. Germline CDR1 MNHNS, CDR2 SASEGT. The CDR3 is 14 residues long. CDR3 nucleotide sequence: TGTGCCAGCAGTGTAACAGGGTTCCAAGAGACCCAGTACTTC. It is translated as CASSVTGFQETQYF.

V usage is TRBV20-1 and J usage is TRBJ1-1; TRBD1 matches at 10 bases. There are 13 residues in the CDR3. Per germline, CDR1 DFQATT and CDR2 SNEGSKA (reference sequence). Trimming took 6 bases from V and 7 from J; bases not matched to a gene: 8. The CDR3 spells CSAPRDRGFEAFF. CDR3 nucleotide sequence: TGCAGTGCCCCCCGGGACAGGGGTTTTGAAGCTTTCTTT.

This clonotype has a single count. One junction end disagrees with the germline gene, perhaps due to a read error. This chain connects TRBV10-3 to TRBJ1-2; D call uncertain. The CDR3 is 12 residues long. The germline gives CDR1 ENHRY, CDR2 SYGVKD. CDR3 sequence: CAISESDYGYTF. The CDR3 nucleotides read TGCGCCATCAGTGAGTCGGACTATGGCTACACCTTC.

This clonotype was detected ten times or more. CDR3 residues: CSVDTGSTEAFF. CDR3 bases: TGCAGCGTTGACACAGGGTCCACTGAAGCTTTCTTT. The chain employs TRBV29-1 and TRBJ1-1, with TRBD1 as a possible D gene (6 bases). V was pared by 3 bases and J by 4 bases, with 9 bases between. The germline V gene encodes CDR1 SQVTM and CDR2 ANQGSEA. The CDR3 is made up of 12 amino acids.

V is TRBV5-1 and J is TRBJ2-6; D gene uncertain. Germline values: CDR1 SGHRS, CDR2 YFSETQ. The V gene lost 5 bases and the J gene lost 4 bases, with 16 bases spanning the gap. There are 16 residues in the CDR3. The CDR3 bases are TGCGCCAGCAGTCCGCCAGTCTTTGAGGGGGCCAACGTCCTGACTTTC. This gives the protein CASSPPVFEGANVLTF.

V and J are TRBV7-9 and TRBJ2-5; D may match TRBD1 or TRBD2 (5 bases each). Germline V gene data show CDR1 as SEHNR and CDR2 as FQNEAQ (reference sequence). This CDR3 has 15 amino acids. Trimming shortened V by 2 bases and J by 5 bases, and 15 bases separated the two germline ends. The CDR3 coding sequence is TGTGCCAGCAGCTTACTGGGACGGGGCGGCGAGACCCAGTACTTC. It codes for CASSLLGRGGETQYF. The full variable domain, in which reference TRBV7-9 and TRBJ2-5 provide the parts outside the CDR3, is DTGVSQNPRHKITKRGQNVTFRCDPISEHNRLYWYRQTLGQGPEFLTYFQNEAQLEKSRLLSDRFSAERPKGSFSTLEIQRTEQGDSAMYLCASSLLGRGGETQYFGPGTRLLVL.

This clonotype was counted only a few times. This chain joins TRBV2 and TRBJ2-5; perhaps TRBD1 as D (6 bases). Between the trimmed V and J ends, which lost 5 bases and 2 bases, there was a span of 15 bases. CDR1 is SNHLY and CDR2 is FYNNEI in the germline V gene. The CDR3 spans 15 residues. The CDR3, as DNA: TGTGCCAGCAGTCCGGACAGAACTCGACAAGAGACCCAGTACTTC. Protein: CASSPDRTRQETQYF. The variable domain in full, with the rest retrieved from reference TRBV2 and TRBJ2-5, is EPEVTQTPSHQVTQMGQEVILRCVPISNHLYFYWYRQILGQKVEFLVSFYNNEISEKSEIFDDQFSVERPDGSNFTLKIRSTKLEDSAMYFCASSPDRTRQETQYFGPGTRLLVL.

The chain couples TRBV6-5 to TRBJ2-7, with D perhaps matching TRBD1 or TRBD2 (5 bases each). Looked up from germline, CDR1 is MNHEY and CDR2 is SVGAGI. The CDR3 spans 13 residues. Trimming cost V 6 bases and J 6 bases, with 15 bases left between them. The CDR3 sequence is CASSRDRPTEQYF. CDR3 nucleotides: TGTGCCAGCAGCAGGGACCGACCAACCGAGCAGTACTTC.

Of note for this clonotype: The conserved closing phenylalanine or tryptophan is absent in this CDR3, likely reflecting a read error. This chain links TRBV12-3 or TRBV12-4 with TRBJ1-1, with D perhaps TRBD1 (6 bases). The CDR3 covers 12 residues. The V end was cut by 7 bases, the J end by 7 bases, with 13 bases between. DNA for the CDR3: TGTGCCAGCACCGGGGCAGGGGTTGAAGCTTTCTCT. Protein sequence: CASTGAGVEAFS.

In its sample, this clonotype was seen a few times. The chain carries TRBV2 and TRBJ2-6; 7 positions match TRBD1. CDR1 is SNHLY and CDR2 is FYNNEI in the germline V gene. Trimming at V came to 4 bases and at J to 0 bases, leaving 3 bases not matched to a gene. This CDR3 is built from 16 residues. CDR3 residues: CASSGTGHSGANVLTF. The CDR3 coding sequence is TGTGCCAGCAGTGGGACAGGACACTCTGGGGCCAACGTCCTGACTTTC.

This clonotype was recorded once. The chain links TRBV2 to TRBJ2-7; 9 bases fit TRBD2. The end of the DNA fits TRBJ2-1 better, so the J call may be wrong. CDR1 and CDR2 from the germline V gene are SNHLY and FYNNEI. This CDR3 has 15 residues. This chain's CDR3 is CASSSSGGIHNEQFF. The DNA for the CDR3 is TGTGCCAGCAGTAGCAGCGGGGGGATTCACAATGAGCAGTTCTTC.

In DNA, the CDR3 is TGTGCCAGCAGGACTCGGACGTCTCGTTCCGGATCTGGAAACACCATATATTTT. Its protein is CASRTRTSRSGSGNTIYF. The genes are TRBV2 and TRBJ1-3; D gene uncertain. Germline assignment: CDR1 SNHLY and CDR2 FYNNEI. The CDR3 totals 18 residues. Trimming took 6 bases from V and 1 from J, leaving 22 bases between them. Using reference TRBV2 and TRBJ1-3 for the parts outside the CDR3, the full variable domain is EPEVTQTPSHQVTQMGQEVILRCVPISNHLYFYWYRQILGQKVEFLVSFYNNEISEKSEIFDDQFSVERPDGSNFTLKIRSTKLEDSAMYFCASRTRTSRSGSGNTIYFGEGSWLTVV.

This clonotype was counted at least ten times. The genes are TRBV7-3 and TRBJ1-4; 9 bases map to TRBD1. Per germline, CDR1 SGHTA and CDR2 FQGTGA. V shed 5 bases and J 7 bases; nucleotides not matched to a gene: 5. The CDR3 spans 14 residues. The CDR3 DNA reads TGTGCCAGCAGCCAGGGACAGGGAGGTGAAAAACTGTTTTTT. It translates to CASSQGQGGEKLFF.

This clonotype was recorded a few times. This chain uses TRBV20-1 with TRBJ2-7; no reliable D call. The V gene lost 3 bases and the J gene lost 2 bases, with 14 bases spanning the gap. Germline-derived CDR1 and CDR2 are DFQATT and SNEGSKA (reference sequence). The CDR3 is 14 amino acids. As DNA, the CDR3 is TGCAGTGCTAGCGATGGGATTTTTGCCTACGAGCAGTACTTC. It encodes CSASDGIFAYEQYF.

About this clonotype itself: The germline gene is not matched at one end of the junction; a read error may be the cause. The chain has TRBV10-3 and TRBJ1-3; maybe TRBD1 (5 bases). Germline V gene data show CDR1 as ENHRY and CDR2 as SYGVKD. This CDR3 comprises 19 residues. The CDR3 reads CASSYHAQLDRSSGNTIYF. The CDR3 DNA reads TGTGCCAGCAGTTACCACGCACAACTAGACAGATCCTCTGGAAACACCATATATTTT.

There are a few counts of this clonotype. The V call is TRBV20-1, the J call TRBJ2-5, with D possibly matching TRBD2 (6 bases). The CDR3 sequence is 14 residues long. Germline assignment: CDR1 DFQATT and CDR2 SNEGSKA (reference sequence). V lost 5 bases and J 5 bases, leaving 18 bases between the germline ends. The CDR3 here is CSAPRDAGVETQYF. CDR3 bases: TGCAGTGCTCCGCGGGACGCGGGTGTGGAGACCCAGTACTTC.